The clone carrying this TCR beta chain was counted between two and nine times. Its antigen is undetermined. V lost 5 bases to trimming and J lost 0 bases, with 8 bases between them. This CDR3 contains 14 residues. This sample was included in a study of regulatory T cells in long-lasting Graves disease. Study background: Over-5-year antithyroid drug use with positive TSH receptor antibodies defined persistent Graves' disease in the study.

Time point of the sample: persistent/refractory GD, antithyroid drugs over 5 years with positive TRAb. RNA from PBMCs was the source of the TCR library. Whole-study results and caveats: Persistent cases favored TRBV28, TRBJ1-2 and TRBJ2-5.

iRepertoire HTBI primers and Arm-PCR of CDR3 regions built TCR beta libraries. As processed by the authors: Looking across samples, the authors found about 62 TRBV and some 13 TRBJ segments. A single record per CDR3 protein comes from TCRdb applying MiXCR to the multiplex PCR reads. The V and J calls reflect TCRdb's pipeline rather than the authors' work. The sample has around 400,000 distinct CDR3 sequences, roughly a fifth seen once. The sequencing here drew on peripheral blood mononuclear cells (PBMCs), taken when the disease was refractory, from a patient treated with antithyroid drugs. The chain uses TRBV12-3 or TRBV12-4 and TRBJ1-5, with TRBD1 as a possible D gene (5 bases). The source of this sequence is a female donor with Graves disease. CDR3 bases: TGTGCCAGCAGTCCCAGGGTTAGCAATCAGCCCCAGCATTTT. Translation: CASSPRVSNQPQHF.